This T cell receptor (beta chain) was recorded in a study of blood T cells in healthy people across ages. Only a few counts were recorded for this clonotype. Its cognate antigen is unknown. Primed by a sample-barcoded 5' primer and a J-beta primer mix, a second PCR proceeded for about 7 to 12 cycles. MiXCR was run by TCRdb on the 5' RACE reads, yielding one entry per CDR3 protein. The sample shows approximately 1,000,000 distinct CDR3 sequences, roughly two fifths of them seen only once. CDR3 size: 16 residues. The V and J ends lost 4 bases and 1 base respectively, with 18 bases between them. Germline lookup yields CDR1 SQVTM and CDR2 ANQGSEA. Findings and caveats of the study: TCR beta diversity per million T cells fell roughly linearly with age.

The source is a man in his late teens or twenties in good health. This sequence joins TRBV29-1 and TRBJ2-3; a possible D gene is TRBD2 (6 bases). Sample: blood. The CDR3 nucleotides read TGCAGCGTTGGGGGGGTCCGTCGCCTCCGCACAGATACGCAGTATTTT. It encodes CSVGGVRRLRTDTQYF.